These T cell receptor beta chains were read from a single sample in a study of breast tumors, draining lymph nodes, adjacent tissues. TCRdb re-called the multiplex PCR reads through MiXCR, storing one row per CDR3 protein. The sample gives approximately 300,000 distinct CDR3 sequences, around 30% of which show up once; around 1.1% is in the top ten. Sequencing was carried out using axillary lymph node tissue. All receptors derive from a female donor with breast cancer. Some clones in this sample may be carry-over from other donors' samples. Both conserved end residues are part of each CDR3. The order of the fields is D gene, V gene, clone size, J gene, CDR3 DNA, CDR3 protein. The D gene is left open where the match is weak. Not all rows give a size; the values are once, few, many and, for expanded clones, a class.

NA	TRBV7-2	NA	TRBJ2-2	TGTGCCAGCAGCCCGTTGGGGGAAGCCGGGGAGCTGTTTTTT	CASSPLGEAGELFF
NA	TRBV5-4	few	TRBJ2-5	TGTGCCAGCAGCTCCTACTCCCTCAGGGAGACCCAGTACTTC	CASSSYSLRETQYF
TRBD1	TRBV20-1	many	TRBJ2-3	TGCAGTGCTAGAGCCTGGGACAGGGGATCAGATACGCAGTATTTT	CSARAWDRGSDTQYF
NA	TRBV20-1	many	TRBJ2-7	TGCAGTGCTTCGTATAGCCTCGAGCAGTACTTC	CSASYSLEQYF
NA	TRBV27	NA	TRBJ2-7	TGTGCCAGCAGGGGCCACACCTACGAGCAGTACTTC	CASRGHTYEQYF
TRBD2	TRBV7-9	many	TRBJ2-5	TGTGCCAGCAGCCAGGGGACTAGAGAGACCCAGTACTTC	CASSQGTRETQYF
TRBD2	TRBV6-5	many	TRBJ2-1	TGTGCCAGCACCCCCCTAGCGGGAGGGCCGGGAGAGCAGTTCTTC	CASTPLAGGPGEQFF
NA	TRBV20-1	many	TRBJ2-1	TGCAGTGCTAGTCTTCCACCCGACCGCGAGCAGTTCTTC	CSASLPPDREQFF
TRBD2	TRBV20-1	many	TRBJ2-1	TGCAGTGCTAGGGTCAGGGTAGCGGGAGGGCCTGAGCAGTTCTTC	CSARVRVAGGPEQFF
NA	TRBV30	NA	TRBJ2-1	TGTGCCTGGAGTGGGGGGCTAAGGTTCGACAATGAGCAGTTCTTC	CAWSGGLRFDNEQFF
NA	TRBV24-1	many	TRBJ1-2	TGTGCCACCAGTGATCCCGGGAACCAGGGCTACACCTTC	CATSDPGNQGYTF
NA	TRBV7-9	NA	TRBJ1-5	TGTGCCAGCAGCTGGACTACAGATACGCGCTATAGCAATCAGCCCCAGCATTTT	CASSWTTDTRYSNQPQHF